The sequence of this T cell receptor (beta chain) was determined in a study of vaccination and CD4 T cells after COVID-19. Across the whole study: In the convalescent group, nasal swab PCR was SARS-CoV-2 positive; about nine cases were mild and one severe. Post-vaccination samples were procured at a median of roughly 76 days following dose two (range 14 to 241).

The assay that was used to sequence DNA from cultured CD4+ T cells was the Oncomine TCR Beta short-read assay. TCRdb ran MiXCR on the PCR reads and lists one entry per CDR3 protein. The sample lists roughly 10,000 distinct CDR3 sequences, 50% to 65% occurring once. Comments on this clonotype: Its antigen is currently unknown.

Described treatment: roughly nine-day PBMC culture with coronavirus spike peptide pools or control peptides (ViraFEST assay). PCR-confirmed positives ranged from March to December 2020, preceding US Alpha, Beta and Delta variants. This CDR3 has 14 residues. The ends lost 8 bases at V and 0 bases at J; junction bases unmatched: 4. Per germline, CDR1 MNHNS and CDR2 SASEGT. This TCR derives from a human donor who had recovered from COVID-19. The chain uses TRBV6-1 and TRBJ1-5, with TRBD1 matching 7 bases. The sample comprised CD4+ T cells from blood, cultured in vitro. The CDR3 protein is CASRQGYSNQPQHF. The CDR3, as DNA: TGTGCCAGCCGACAGGGCTATAGCAATCAGCCCCAGCATTTT.